This entry describes one T cell receptor beta chain. What antigen it recognizes has not been identified. The sample holds no much larger clone one base away, and base qualities are not on file. This entry comes from a study of cytomegalovirus exposure and HLA in healthy donors (TCRdb year 2017). With regard to the full study: An earlier analysis of approximately 640 of the donors reported 250 to 350 Gb of sequence data and about 100 million unique TCR beta sequences from about 179 million T cells. An early release that covered about 600 HLA-typed donors contained around 330 gigabases of sequencing data and 85 million to 100 million unique TCR sequences. The genetic ancestry cluster associated with self-reported Caucasian donors included roughly four fifths of the 398 genotyped donors. The study aimed to test whether cataloging public T cell receptors could reveal signatures of past pathogen exposure. The study profiled the T cell repertoires of hundreds of subjects by immunosequencing and related them to cytomegalovirus serostatus. A separate validation cohort of approximately 130 different subjects was used in addition to the approximately 640-subject first cohort. The study combined high-throughput TCR immunosequencing, statistical association of individual TCRs with disease status, and machine learning to predict cytomegalovirus infection status. In a later analysis, previously published TCR beta repertoires from roughly 710 donors were re-analyzed and high-resolution HLA genotyping was added so that TCR occurrence patterns could be studied. In the later analysis, no new phenotypic data were used to find candidate immune exposures; instead, reliance was placed on TCR beta sequences and their occurrence across donors. In an earlier analysis of a few hundred of the donors, high-throughput TCR beta sequencing was used to judge whether each TCR beta V gene segment behaved as functional or pseudogenic. Donor age, sex, ethnicity and CMV serostatus were compiled together with the repertoire data. A later genetic analysis used genome-wide SNP genotypes for about 60% of the roughly 670 donors, treating that subset as a discovery cohort. Every discovery cohort repertoire had been produced on one sequencing platform. Both class I and class II loci were covered by HLA typing, at four-digit resolution. Typing coverage varied by locus: about 620-640 donors for A, B, C, DRB1 and DQB1; approximately 520 for DQA1; nearly 610 for DPA1; approximately 490 for DPB1. Several DR-DQ haplotypes were treated as single units for association and clustering because of strong linkage in the cohort. On average, about 200,000 unique TCR beta nucleotide sequences were sequenced per donor among some 420 genotyped donors of the cohort, with around 19% of those sequences being non-productive. What the authors observed across the whole study: Broadly in line with IMGT annotations, most TCR beta V segments showed up in productive rearrangements about 87% or about 30% of the time in an earlier analysis of several hundred of the donors. Seventeen rarely observed V segments, including chromosome 9 orphons, were excluded from the earlier analysis of some 590 of the donors because counts were too low. The only immune exposure information available for the cohort was CMV serostatus. A further reported finding was that TCR beta sequences accurately predicted the HLA-A and HLA-B alleles for most subjects in the first cohort. Correlated functional status among segregating V segments might reflect linkage disequilibrium, but an unknown experimental factor could not be ruled out. Three of the identified cytomegalovirus-associated TCR beta chains were confirmed in vitro to be specific for cytomegalovirus antigens. In a later analysis, most CMV-associated TCR beta chains were found to appear HLA-restricted, with HLA associations seemingly driven largely by CMV exposure. According to the authors, the approach could potentially be generalized to other disease states and immunological phenotypes. Strong co-occurrence of HLA alleles, especially DR and DQ, made assigning TCR associations to individual alleles difficult. Cytomegalovirus status was reported to be diagnosed by the classifier with high specificity and sensitivity in both the original and validation cohorts. In a later analysis, TCR association rates were found to vary across HLA loci, with the most associated TCRs seen for DRB1 alleles and the fewest for HLA-C alleles. Several of the top co-occurrence clusters appeared to be linked to parvovirus B19, influenza, CMV and Epstein-Barr virus, according to a later analysis. The presence/absence analyses assumed that sequencing depth was roughly uniform across donors, and that assumption may not be true. In a later analysis, HLA-associated TCR beta chains showed more clonal expansion and lower generation probabilities than non-associated chains that were equally common. In a later genetic analysis, a missense DCLRE1C variant was associated with V-gene and J-gene trimming of TCR beta chains, and the association was replicated in an independent cohort. Because HLA typing was unavailable for some donors at each locus, only the typed subset was used in association tests. Some IMGT-functional V segments, including TRBV6-2 and TRBV6-3, could not be told apart with the 87-base-pair reads, so those segments were excluded. In this cohort, only TCR beta chains were sequenced, and detectable features were limited by the absence of alpha or paired-chain data. A cluster of highly shared sequence variants was judged likely to represent a technical artifact of the sequencing pipeline. A later genetic analysis reported fewer N-insertions in productive TCRs among donors in an Asian-associated ancestry cluster than the roughly 620-donor mean. In the study, 164 TCR beta chains were listed as associated with cytomegalovirus. Specific HLA alleles were associated with 15,000 to 20,000 TCR beta sequences at a false discovery rate of 0.05 in a later analysis. Across donors, most TCR sequences were observed very rarely, whereas some public TCRs were present in many individuals.

Relative to germline, V is missing 5 bases and J is missing 6 bases, with 7 bases of the junction outside any gene match. Spanning cysteine to phenylalanine, the CDR3 consists of 13 amino acids. Here the CDR3 DNA is all that survives: 39 bases in frame from base 1. CDR1 and CDR2, per the germline V gene, are SGDLS and YYNGEE. The library was produced with the immunoSEQ multiplex PCR assay. The multiplex PCR relied on a mix of 60 forward primers for TCR Vbeta segments and 13 reverse primers for TCR Jbeta segments. A multiplex PCR assay on genomic DNA amplified the CDR3 region of rearranged TCR beta genes. On the Illumina HiSeq System, the amplified TCR beta libraries were sequenced as 87-base-pair reads. Turning to the authors' computational methods: In a later analysis, some 80 million unique TCR beta chains were counted across the 650 to 700 repertoires, and roughly 11 million of these chains were shared by at least two donors. Raw reads were error-corrected and collapsed into unique sequences by a nearest-neighbor algorithm in which closely related sequences were merged to remove PCR and sequencing errors. CDR3 sequences were aligned to IMGT reference sequences to assign V, D and J gene segments. For a sequence to be retained, a match of at least six nucleotides was required to both a V gene segment and a J gene segment. Rearrangements were classified as productive when the CDR3 lacked stop codons and remained in frame with V and J, and all other rearrangements were classified as non-productive. Following IMGT convention, CDR3 was defined as the stretch from the second conserved V-encoded cysteine up to the conserved J-encoded phenylalanine. Sequences without an unambiguous match to a single V gene segment were excluded from the earlier analysis of 450 to 650 of the donors. An earlier analysis of 587 of the donors classified V segments as functional when productive rearrangements were above 56.7% and as segregating when the standard deviation between donors was above 5%. A statistical classification framework was developed to diagnose cytomegalovirus status using the catalog of TCR beta chain sequences. In a later analysis, V and J genes were assigned by comparing TCR nucleotide sequences against IMGT/GENE-DB human TR gene sequences. In a later analysis, CDR3 sequences and most-parsimonious VDJ recombination scenarios were assigned using the TCRdist pipeline. In a later analysis, every TCR beta chain was defined by the combination of its CDR3 amino acid sequence and its V-gene family, and reads without a unique V-gene family were dropped. To address suspected cross-contamination and a sequencing artifact, a later analysis removed around 600 highly shared, low-generation-probability nucleotide sequences. A later analysis calculated a clonal expansion index for each public chain from normalized within-repertoire ranks of inferred template counts. In a later analysis, generation probabilities were computed with a VDJ recombination model fitted to out-of-frame rearrangements, and the resulting probabilities were checked against IGoR. In a later analysis, hypergeometric tests were used to score TCR-TCR, TCR-HLA and TCR-CMV co-occurrence, with a repertoire-size bias correction applied to TCR pairs. To estimate false discovery rates, a later analysis permuted the HLA or CMV assignments 20 times. In a later analysis, co-occurring TCRs were grouped with DBSCAN, and TCRdist sequence similarity was added when clustering was performed within HLA-allele-positive subsets. Repertoires with fewer than 30,000 or more than 120,000 public chains, plus five repertoires with anomalous nucleotide sharing, were excluded from co-occurrence clustering. TCRdb's version of the immuneACCESS table is confined to in-frame rearrangements and falls short of the full clone set. An unresolved V gene accounts for under half of the shortfall where checked; the remainder is of unknown origin. V and J calls and clone size follow that table, whereas D and trimming were derived from the DNA. The sample yields 190,000 or so clones; roughly three quarters were counted once. Around 0.42% of the sample belongs to the ten largest clones.

The cohort was made up of approximately 700 healthy bone marrow donors. Cohort members were all nominally healthy when sampled, although unrecorded immune exposures were likely present. The donor was CMV seropositive and belonged to the group of 250 to 350 seropositive cohort members. Each donor provided a peripheral blood sample, and peripheral blood mononuclear cells were used for TCR beta sequencing. The Qiagen DNeasy Blood Extraction Kit was used to extract genomic DNA from the blood cell samples. The source material was PBMCs. The sequence links TRBV9 to TRBJ1-2; 7 middle bases align to TRBD1. The clonotype was recovered from a male donor in good health and CMV-seropositive. The nucleotides read TGTGCCAGCAGGTCTACAGGGGCTCATGGCTACACCTTC. Translated, this is CASRSTGAHGYTF. The reference TRBV9 and TRBJ1-2 proteins fill in what lies around the CDR3, so the full variable domain reads DSGVTQTPKHLITATGQRVTLRCSPRSGDLSVYWYQQSLDQGLQFLIQYYNGEERAKGNILERFSAQQFPDLHSELNLSSLELGDSALYFCASRSTGAHGYTFGSGTRLTVV.